This record covers a single TCR beta chain. Its target is not known. This sample stems from a study of T cell responses to AZD1222 COVID-19 vaccine. Findings of the study overall: In all cases, repertoires were sampled only after the peak T cell response. Regions left unmutated in variants are reportedly the target of nearly half of spike-specific TCRs. Vaccine-associated CD4 TCRs ranged over spike, dominating at 160-218 and 743-854.

Germline V gene data show CDR1 as MNHEY and CDR2 as SVGAGI. The V and J ends lost 0 bases and 6 bases, in that order; junction bases with no gene match: 4. This CDR3 comprises 14 residues. The table came from immunoSEQ multiplex PCR; TCRdb's copy has only in-frame clones and leaves some out. The sample carries more than 95,000 clones, about 87% recorded once. V and J are TRBV6-5 and TRBJ1-2; 7 positions match TRBD1. This TCR derives from an adult in good health. Sequences were derived from peripheral blood, sampled on day 0 of AZD1222 vaccination. This chain's CDR3 is CASSYSTGMNGYTF. CDR3 nucleotides: TGTGCCAGCAGTTACTCGACAGGGATGAATGGCTACACCTTC.